The present T cell receptor (beta chain) was sequenced within a study of cytomegalovirus exposure and HLA in healthy donors. Study context: One earlier analysis, a look at roughly 180 million T cells, found 100 million to 130 million unique TCR beta sequences. Study results and limitations: Listed as cytomegalovirus-associated were 150 or so TCR beta chains. Follow-up analysis found HLA locus-dependent TCR association rates, highest for DRB1 and lowest for HLA-C.

PCR was performed using 60 Vbeta and 13 Jbeta primers. TCRdb's table, derived via immunoSEQ multiplex PCR, lists solely in-frame clones and lacks some. The sample yields tens of thousands of clones, 78% seen once. The germline V gene encodes CDR1 SQVTM and CDR2 ANQGSEA. The CDR3 has 12 residues. Trimming cost V 1 base and J 5 bases, with 8 bases left between them. With respect to this clone: Its specificity is not known.

The source of this sequence is a male donor in good health and CMV-seropositive. The sequenced sample was PBMCs. V is TRBV29-1 and J is TRBJ2-5, with D possibly being TRBD2 (6 bases). The CDR3 DNA reads TGCAGCGTTGAAGGGGGGGTGGAGACCCAGTACTTC. This codes for CSVEGGVETQYF. Looking up the rest from reference TRBV29-1 and TRBJ2-5 gives the full variable domain: SAVISQKPSRDICQRGTSLTIQCQVDSQVTMMFWYRQQPGQSLTLIATANQGSEATYESGFVIDKFPISRPNLTFSTLTVSNMSPEDSSIYLCSVEGGVETQYFGPGTRLLVL.